This T cell receptor (beta chain) was sequenced for a study of CD4+ T cells in melanoma. Study-wide points: Reportedly, melanoma neoantigen-specific CD4+ T cells showed varied differentiation states. CD8+ T cell, macrophage and B cell function reportedly correlated with neoantigen-specific CD4+ T cells.

A word on this clone: Its antigen is still unknown.

Clones were sequenced by immunoSEQ multiplex PCR, and TCRdb holds only the in-frame ones, with some missing. The table shows more than 90,000 clones, with around 92% occurring only once. Germline CDR1 is MNHEY and CDR2 is SMNVEV (reference sequence). This CDR3 has 14 residues. V was trimmed by 5 bases and J by 4 bases, leaving 14 bases between them. The specimen was peripheral blood. V usage is TRBV27 and J usage is TRBJ1-2; unclear D gene. The sequence was obtained from a human donor with melanoma. CDR3 sequence reads: CASSPSNRLYGYTF. Written as DNA, the CDR3 is TGTGCCAGCAGTCCCTCCAACAGACTCTATGGCTACACCTTC.